The entry below describes one T cell receptor (beta chain). The CDR3 is 14 amino acids. Germline V gives CDR1 MNHEY, CDR2 SVGAGI. Trimming removed 2 bases at V and 0 bases at J, with 7 bases between. The source of the sample is a study of PD-L1 blockade in urothelial cancer. Across the study: Starting around 2014, patients were given atezolizumab (1,200 mg intravenously every 3 weeks).

The templates were synthetic TCR analogs, and they were spiked into each PCR. Sequenced by immunoSEQ multiplex PCR; TCRdb stores in-frame clones only, minus some. The sample shows 30,000 to 35,000 clones, nearly 85% of them seen only once. Noted time point: pretreatment peripheral blood. Per patient, between 1 and 8 samples were collected at pretreatment and on-treatment time points. The chain carries TRBV6-5 and TRBJ1-1, with unresolved D. This clonotype was sampled from a man in his sixties with urothelial cancer. Source: PBMCs, taken around atezolizumab (anti-PD-L1) treatment. CDR3 sequence reads: CASSYVRVNTEAFF. Here the CDR3 DNA reads TGTGCCAGCAGTTACGTTAGAGTGAACACTGAAGCTTTCTTT.